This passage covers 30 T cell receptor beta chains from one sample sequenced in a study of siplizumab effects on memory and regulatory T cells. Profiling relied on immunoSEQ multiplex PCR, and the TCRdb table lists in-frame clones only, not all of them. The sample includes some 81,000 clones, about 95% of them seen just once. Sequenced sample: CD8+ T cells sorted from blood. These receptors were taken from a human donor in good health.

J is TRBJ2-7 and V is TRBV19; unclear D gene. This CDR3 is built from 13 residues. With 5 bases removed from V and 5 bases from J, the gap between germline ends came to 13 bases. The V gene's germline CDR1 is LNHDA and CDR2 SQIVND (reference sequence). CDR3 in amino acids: CASSPLLRDEQYF. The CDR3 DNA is TGTGCCAGTAGTCCCCTCTTGAGAGACGAGCAGTACTTC.

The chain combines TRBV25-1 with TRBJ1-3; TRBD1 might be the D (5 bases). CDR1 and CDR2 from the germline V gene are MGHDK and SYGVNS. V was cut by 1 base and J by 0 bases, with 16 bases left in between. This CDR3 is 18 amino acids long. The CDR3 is CASSELGSWDPSGNTIYF. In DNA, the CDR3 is TGTGCCAGCAGTGAATTAGGGAGTTGGGACCCCTCTGGAAACACCATATATTTT.

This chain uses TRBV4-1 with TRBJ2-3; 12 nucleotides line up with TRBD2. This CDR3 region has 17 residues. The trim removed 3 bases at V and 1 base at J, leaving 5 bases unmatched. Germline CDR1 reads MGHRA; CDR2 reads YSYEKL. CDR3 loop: CASSQTSGSFGTDTQYF. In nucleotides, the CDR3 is TGCGCCAGCAGCCAGACTAGCGGGAGTTTCGGCACAGATACGCAGTATTTT.

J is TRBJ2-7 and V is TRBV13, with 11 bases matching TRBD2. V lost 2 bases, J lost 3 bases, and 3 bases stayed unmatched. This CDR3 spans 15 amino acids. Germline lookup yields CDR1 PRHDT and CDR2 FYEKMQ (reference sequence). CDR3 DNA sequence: TGTGCCAGCAGCTTATCACTAGCGGGAGACTACGAGCAGTACTTC. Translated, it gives CASSLSLAGDYEQYF. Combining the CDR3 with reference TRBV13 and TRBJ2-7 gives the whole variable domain AAGVIQSPRHLIKEKRETATLKCYPIPRHDTVYWYQQGPGQDPQFLISFYEKMQSDKGSIPDRFSAQQFSDYHSELNMSSLELGDSALYFCASSLSLAGDYEQYFGPGTRLTVT.

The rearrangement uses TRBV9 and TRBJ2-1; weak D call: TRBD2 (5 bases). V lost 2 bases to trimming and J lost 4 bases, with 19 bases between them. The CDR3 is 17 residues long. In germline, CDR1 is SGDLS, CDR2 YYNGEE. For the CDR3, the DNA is TGTGCCAGCAGCGTCGCCCCCTACGGCGGGTCTTACAATGAGCAGTTCTTC. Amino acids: CASSVAPYGGSYNEQFF. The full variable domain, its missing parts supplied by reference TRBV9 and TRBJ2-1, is DSGVTQTPKHLITATGQRVTLRCSPRSGDLSVYWYQQSLDQGLQFLIQYYNGEERAKGNILERFSAQQFPDLHSELNLSSLELGDSALYFCASSVAPYGGSYNEQFFGPGTRLTVL.

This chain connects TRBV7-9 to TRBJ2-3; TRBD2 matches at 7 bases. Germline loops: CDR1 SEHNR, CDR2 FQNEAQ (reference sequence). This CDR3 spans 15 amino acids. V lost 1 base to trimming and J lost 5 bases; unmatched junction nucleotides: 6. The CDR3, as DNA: TGTGCCAGCAGCTTAGGCGGGAGCGTTGAAGATACGCAGTATTTT. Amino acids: CASSLGGSVEDTQYF.

For the CDR3, the DNA is TGTGCCAGCAGCGTGGGGAATTGGGGAGTCAAGGAGACCCAGTACTTC. Protein: CASSVGNWGVKETQYF. V is TRBV9 and J is TRBJ2-5; perhaps TRBD2 as D (5 bases). This CDR3 has 16 residues. V dropped 2 bases and J dropped 5 bases, with 19 bases sitting between them. The germline gives CDR1 SGDLS, CDR2 YYNGEE.

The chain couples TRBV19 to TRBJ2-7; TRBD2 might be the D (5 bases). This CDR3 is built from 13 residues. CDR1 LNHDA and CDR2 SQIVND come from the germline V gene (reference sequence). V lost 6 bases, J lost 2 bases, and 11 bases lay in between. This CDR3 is CASRMIGAYEQYF. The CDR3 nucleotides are TGTGCCAGTAGGATGATCGGGGCCTACGAGCAGTACTTC.

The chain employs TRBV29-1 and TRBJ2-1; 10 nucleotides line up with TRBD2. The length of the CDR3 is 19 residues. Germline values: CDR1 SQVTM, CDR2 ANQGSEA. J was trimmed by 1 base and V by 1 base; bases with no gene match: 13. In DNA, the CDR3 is TGCAGCGTTGAAGGAAGGGCTAGCGGGAGACCCGGGTCCTACAATGAGCAGTTCTTC. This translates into CSVEGRASGRPGSYNEQFF.

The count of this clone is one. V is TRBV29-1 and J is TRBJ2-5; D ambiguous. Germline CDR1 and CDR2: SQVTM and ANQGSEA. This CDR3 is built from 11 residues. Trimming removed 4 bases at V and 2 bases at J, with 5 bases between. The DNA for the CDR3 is TGCAGCGTTGCCAGTCAAGAGACCCAGTACTTC. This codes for CSVASQETQYF.

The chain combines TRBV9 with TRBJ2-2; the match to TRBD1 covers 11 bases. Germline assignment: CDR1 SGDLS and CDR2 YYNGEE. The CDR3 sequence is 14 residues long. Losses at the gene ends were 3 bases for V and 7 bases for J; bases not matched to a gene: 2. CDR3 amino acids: CASSGTGGVGELFF. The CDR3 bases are TGTGCCAGCAGCGGGACAGGGGGCGTCGGGGAGCTGTTTTTT. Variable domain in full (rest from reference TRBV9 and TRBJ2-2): DSGVTQTPKHLITATGQRVTLRCSPRSGDLSVYWYQQSLDQGLQFLIQYYNGEERAKGNILERFSAQQFPDLHSELNLSSLELGDSALYFCASSGTGGVGELFFGEGSRLTVL.

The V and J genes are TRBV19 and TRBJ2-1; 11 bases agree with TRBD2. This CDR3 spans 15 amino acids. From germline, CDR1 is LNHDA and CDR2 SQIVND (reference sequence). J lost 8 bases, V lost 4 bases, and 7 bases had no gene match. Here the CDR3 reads CASSTVAGGPDEQFF. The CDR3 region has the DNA TGTGCCAGTAGTACTGTAGCGGGAGGGCCGGATGAGCAGTTCTTC.

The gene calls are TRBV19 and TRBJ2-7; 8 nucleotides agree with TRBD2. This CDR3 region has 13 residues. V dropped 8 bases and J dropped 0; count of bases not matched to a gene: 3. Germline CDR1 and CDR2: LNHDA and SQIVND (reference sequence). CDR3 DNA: TGTGCCAGTCGAAGCGGGAGCTCCTACGAGCAGTACTTC. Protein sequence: CASRSGSSYEQYF.

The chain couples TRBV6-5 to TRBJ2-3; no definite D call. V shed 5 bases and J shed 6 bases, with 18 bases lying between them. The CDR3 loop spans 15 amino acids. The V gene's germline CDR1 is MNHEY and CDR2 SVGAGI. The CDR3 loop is CASSATVTPGDTQYF. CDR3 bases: TGTGCCAGCAGTGCTACGGTTACGCCCGGGGATACGCAGTATTTT.

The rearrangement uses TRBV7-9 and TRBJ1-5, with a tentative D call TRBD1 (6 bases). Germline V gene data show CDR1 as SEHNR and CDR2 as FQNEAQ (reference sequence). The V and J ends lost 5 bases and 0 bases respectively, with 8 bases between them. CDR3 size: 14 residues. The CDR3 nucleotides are TGTGCCAGCAGCCAGGACAGTAGCAATCAGCCCCAGCATTTT. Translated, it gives CASSQDSSNQPQHF.

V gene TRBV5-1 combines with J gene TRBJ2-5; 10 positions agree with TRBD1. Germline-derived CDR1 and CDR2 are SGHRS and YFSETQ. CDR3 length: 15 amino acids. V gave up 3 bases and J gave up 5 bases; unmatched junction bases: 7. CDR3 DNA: TGCGCCAGCAGCTCGGATGGACAGGGGGTCGAGACCCAGTACTTC. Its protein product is CASSSDGQGVETQYF. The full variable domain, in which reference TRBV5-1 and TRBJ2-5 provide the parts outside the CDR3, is KAGVTQTPRYLIKTRGQQVTLSCSPISGHRSVSWYQQTPGQGLQFLFEYFSETQRNKGNFPGRFSGRQFSNSRSEMNVSTLELGDSALYLCASSSDGQGVETQYFGPGTRLLVL.

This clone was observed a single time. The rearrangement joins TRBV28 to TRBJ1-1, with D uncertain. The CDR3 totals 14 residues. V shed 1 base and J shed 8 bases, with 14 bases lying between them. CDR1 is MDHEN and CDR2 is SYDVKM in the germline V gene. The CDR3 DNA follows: TGTGCCAGCAGTTTATTCGGGGTCCCCGCCGAAGCTTTCTTT. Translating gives CASSLFGVPAEAFF.

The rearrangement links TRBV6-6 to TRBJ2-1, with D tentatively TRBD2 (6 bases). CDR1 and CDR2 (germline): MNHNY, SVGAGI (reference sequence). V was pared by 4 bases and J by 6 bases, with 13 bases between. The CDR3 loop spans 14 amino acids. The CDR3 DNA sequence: TGTGCCAGCAGTTCTGGGGGGAGTTCCAATGAGCAGTTCTTC. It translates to CASSSGGSSNEQFF.

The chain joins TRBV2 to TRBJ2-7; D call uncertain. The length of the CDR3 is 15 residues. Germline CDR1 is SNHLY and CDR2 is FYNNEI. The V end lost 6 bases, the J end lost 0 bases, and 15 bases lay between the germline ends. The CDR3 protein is CASRKFGQDSYEQYF. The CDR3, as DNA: TGTGCCAGCAGAAAATTTGGGCAGGACTCCTACGAGCAGTACTTC.

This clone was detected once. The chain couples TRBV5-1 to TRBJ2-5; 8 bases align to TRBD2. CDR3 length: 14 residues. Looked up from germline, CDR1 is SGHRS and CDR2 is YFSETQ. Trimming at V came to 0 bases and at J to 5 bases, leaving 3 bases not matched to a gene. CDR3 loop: CASSLEASGETQYF. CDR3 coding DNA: TGCGCCAGCAGCTTGGAGGCTAGCGGGGAGACCCAGTACTTC.

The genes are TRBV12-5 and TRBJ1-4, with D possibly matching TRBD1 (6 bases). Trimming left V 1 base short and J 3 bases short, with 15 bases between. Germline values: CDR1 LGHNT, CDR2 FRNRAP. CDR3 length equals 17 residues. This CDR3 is CASGLGAGVGPNEKLFF. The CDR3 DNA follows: TGTGCTAGTGGTTTGGGGGCAGGGGTCGGTCCTAATGAAAAACTGTTTTTT.

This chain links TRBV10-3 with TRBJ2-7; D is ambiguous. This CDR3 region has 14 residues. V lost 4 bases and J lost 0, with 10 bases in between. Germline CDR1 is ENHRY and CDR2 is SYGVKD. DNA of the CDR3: TGTGCCATCAGTGGGACCCTTAACTCCTACGAGCAGTACTTC. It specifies CAISGTLNSYEQYF.

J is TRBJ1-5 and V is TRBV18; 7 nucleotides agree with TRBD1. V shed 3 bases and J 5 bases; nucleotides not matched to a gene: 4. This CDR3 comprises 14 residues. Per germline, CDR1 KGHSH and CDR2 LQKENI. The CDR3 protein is CASSPPGGYQPQHF. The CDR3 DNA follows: TGTGCCAGCTCACCCCCAGGGGGTTATCAGCCCCAGCATTTT. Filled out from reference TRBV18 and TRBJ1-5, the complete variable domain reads NAGVMQNPRHLVRRRGQEARLRCSPMKGHSHVYWYRQLPEEGLKFMVYLQKENIIDESGMPKERFSAEFPKEGPSILRIQQVVRGDSAAYFCASSPPGGYQPQHFGDGTRLSIL.

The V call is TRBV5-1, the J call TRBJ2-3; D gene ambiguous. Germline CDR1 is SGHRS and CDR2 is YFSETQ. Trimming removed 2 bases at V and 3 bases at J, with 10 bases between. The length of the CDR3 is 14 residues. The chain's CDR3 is CASSLNARTDTQYF. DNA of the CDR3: TGCGCCAGCAGCTTAAACGCGCGGACAGATACGCAGTATTTT.

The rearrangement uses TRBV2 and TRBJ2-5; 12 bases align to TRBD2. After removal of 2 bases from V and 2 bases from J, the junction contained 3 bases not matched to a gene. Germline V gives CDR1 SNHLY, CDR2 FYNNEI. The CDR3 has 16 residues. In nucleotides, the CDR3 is TGTGCCAGCAGTGAAAGCCTAGCGGGAGGGCAAGAGACCCAGTACTTC. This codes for CASSESLAGGQETQYF.

The CDR3 region is CASTLAVSISGELFF. CDR3 nucleotides: TGTGCCAGTACACTAGCGGTTAGCATCTCCGGGGAGCTGTTTTTT. The chain combines TRBV19 with TRBJ2-2; 8 bases are a match to TRBD2. This CDR3 is 15 amino acids long. V shed 7 bases, J shed 6 bases, and the junction held 10 bases outside the gene matches. Germline V gene data show CDR1 as LNHDA and CDR2 as SQIVND (reference sequence).

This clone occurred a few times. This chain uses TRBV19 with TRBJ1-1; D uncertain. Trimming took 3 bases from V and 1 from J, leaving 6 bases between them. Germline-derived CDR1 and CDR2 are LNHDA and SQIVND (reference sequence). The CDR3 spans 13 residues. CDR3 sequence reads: CASSILGNTEAFF. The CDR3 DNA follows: TGTGCCAGTAGTATCTTGGGGAACACTGAAGCTTTCTTT.

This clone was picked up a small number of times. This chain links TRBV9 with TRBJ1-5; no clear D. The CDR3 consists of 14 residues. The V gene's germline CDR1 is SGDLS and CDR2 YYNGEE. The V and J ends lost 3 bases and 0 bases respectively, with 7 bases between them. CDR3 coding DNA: TGTGCCAGCAGCGGAGGATATAGCAATCAGCCCCAGCATTTT. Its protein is CASSGGYSNQPQHF.

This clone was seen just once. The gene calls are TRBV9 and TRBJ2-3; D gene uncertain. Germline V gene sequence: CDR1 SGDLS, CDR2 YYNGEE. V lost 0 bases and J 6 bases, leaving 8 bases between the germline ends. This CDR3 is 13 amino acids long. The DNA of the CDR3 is TGTGCCAGCAGCGTAGTATCTTCCGATACGCAGTATTTT. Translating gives CASSVVSSDTQYF.

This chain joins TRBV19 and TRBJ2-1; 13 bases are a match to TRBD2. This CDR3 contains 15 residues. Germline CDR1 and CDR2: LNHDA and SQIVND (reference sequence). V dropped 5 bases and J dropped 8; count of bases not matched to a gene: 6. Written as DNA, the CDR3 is TGTGCCAGTAGTGAACTAGCGGGAGGGTCGTATGAGCAGTTCTTC. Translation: CASSELAGGSYEQFF.